The 22 T cell receptor beta chains below come from one sample, sequenced in a study of OX40 agonist ivuxolimab in advanced cancers. Library prep was done by the immunoSEQ multiplex PCR assay. TCRdb took over this immuneACCESS table, retaining in-frame rearrangements with V and J assigned. Such tables are incomplete; in checked studies, under half of the missing clones stem from an unresolved V gene, and the remainder is unexplained. The sample profile shows some 30,000 clones; about four fifths of them were found once. The ten largest make up 26% of the sample. The sequenced sample was CD4+ or CD8+ T cells sorted from blood, obtained in a trial of the OX40 agonist ivuxolimab. These receptors originate from an adult with an advanced solid tumor such as melanoma, head and neck, liver or kidney cancer.

The table lists this clone with a count of one. The chain carries TRBV11-3 and TRBJ1-2; TRBD1 is a possible D gene (5 bases). With 5 bases removed from V and 2 bases from J, the gap between germline ends came to 18 bases. This CDR3 is 16 amino acids long. The germline CDR1 and CDR2 sequences are SGHNT and YENEEA. CDR3 residues: CASSLRPFRDNYGYTF. CDR3 nucleotides: TGTGCCAGCAGCCTACGTCCATTCCGGGACAACTATGGCTACACCTTC. The full variable domain, with the rest looked up from reference TRBV11-3 and TRBJ1-2, is EAGVVQSPRYKIIEKKQPVAFWCNPISGHNTLYWYLQNLGQGPELLIRYENEEAVDDSQLPKDRFSAERLKGVDSTLKIQPAELGDSAVYLCASSLRPFRDNYGYTFGSGTRLTVV.

This rearrangement joins TRBV4-1 to TRBJ2-5; no firm D call. Germline V CDR1 and CDR2: MGHRA, YSYEKL. CDR3 length equals 14 residues. V gave up 2 bases and J gave up 2 bases, with 9 bases separating them. This CDR3 reads CASSQRPSQETQYF. The CDR3 coding sequence is TGCGCCAGCAGCCAACGGCCCTCACAAGAGACCCAGTACTTC.

This clone has just a few counts. The chain is built from TRBV7-2 and TRBJ2-7, with D hard to call. Germline CDR1 is SGHTA and CDR2 is FQGNSA. The CDR3 spans 12 residues. V lost 1 base, J lost 6 bases, and 7 bases lay in between. The CDR3 sequence is CASSLDLVEQYF. CDR3 nucleotides: TGTGCCAGCAGCTTAGATCTGGTCGAGCAGTACTTC. Full variable domain (rest looked up from reference TRBV7-2 and TRBJ2-7): GAGVSQSPSNKVTEKGKDVELRCDPISGHTALYWYRQSLGQGLEFLIYFQGNSAPDKSGLPSDRFSAERTGGSVSTLTIQRTQQEDSAVYLCASSLDLVEQYFGPGTRLTVT.

The rearrangement joins TRBV7-6 to TRBJ1-1; D is perhaps TRBD1 (5 bases). Deletions cut 0 bases from V and 4 bases from J, with 9 bases between. Germline V gene lookup returns CDR1 SGHVS and CDR2 FNYEAQ. The CDR3 covers 14 residues. This CDR3 is CASSLAPGGTEAFF. CDR3 DNA sequence: TGTGCCAGCAGCTTAGCGCCCGGGGGCACTGAAGCTTTCTTT.

This chain links TRBV29-1 with TRBJ2-7, with D unclear. Germline V CDR1 and CDR2: SQVTM, ANQGSEA. V lost 0 bases and J 4 bases, leaving 13 bases between the germline ends. The CDR3 has 14 residues. DNA of the CDR3: TGCAGCGTTGAAGACATTTGGGTTAGTTACGAGCAGTACTTC. This gives the protein CSVEDIWVSYEQYF.

The chain carries TRBV5-5 and TRBJ1-5; TRBD1 aligns across 10 bases. The junction had 10 bases not matched to a gene; V was cut back by 7 bases and J by 6 bases. The CDR3 extends over 15 amino acids. Germline CDR1 SGHKS, CDR2 YYEKEE (reference sequence). In nucleotides, the CDR3 is TGTGCCAGCCGTTACGGGACAGGGGAAGGTCAGCCCCAGCATTTT. Protein: CASRYGTGEGQPQHF.

The chain joins TRBV4-1 to TRBJ1-1; no definite D call. This CDR3 has 12 amino acids. Trimming stripped 4 bases from V and 6 bases from J, with 9 bases between. Looked up from germline, CDR1 is MGHRA and CDR2 is YSYEKL. The CDR3 coding sequence is TGCGCCAGCAGCCCCGGCGGCTCTGAAGCTTTCTTT. Protein product: CASSPGGSEAFF.

The chain links TRBV13 to TRBJ2-7; 13 bases align to TRBD2. Germline V gene data show CDR1 as PRHDT and CDR2 as FYEKMQ (reference sequence). Trimming removed 6 bases from V and 2 bases from J; junction bases left unmatched: 4. This CDR3 has 15 residues. The CDR3 loop is CASRSGLAGTYEQYF. The CDR3 DNA reads TGTGCCAGCAGGTCGGGACTAGCGGGGACCTACGAGCAGTACTTC.

This clone was detected only once. The chain joins TRBV6-1 to TRBJ1-4, with TRBD1 as a possible D gene (5 bases). The CDR3 has 14 amino acids. V lost 3 bases to trimming and J lost 8 bases, with 13 bases between them. CDR1 is MNHNS and CDR2 is SASEGT in the germline V gene. The CDR3 nucleotides are TGTGCCAGCAGTGAGGGGAGGAGGGACGAAAAACTGTTTTTT. It translates to CASSEGRRDEKLFF.

This clone was detected a few times. This sequence joins TRBV4-3 and TRBJ1-5, with D uncertain. The CDR3 extends over 14 amino acids. The ends were cut back, 0 bases at V and 2 bases at J, with 5 bases in the middle. Germline CDR1 LGHNA, CDR2 YSLEER. The CDR3 DNA follows: TGCGCCAGCAGCCAAGATTGGGGCAATCAGCCCCAGCATTTT. Translating it yields CASSQDWGNQPQHF.

The V and J genes are TRBV30 and TRBJ2-7, with 10 bases fitting TRBD1. This CDR3 comprises 14 residues. V trimming: 1 base; J trimming: 2 bases; junction bases outside the gene matches: 2. Germline CDR1 is GTSNPN and CDR2 is SVGIG (reference sequence). The CDR3 spells CAWSGGQGTYEQYF. The CDR3, as DNA: TGTGCCTGGAGTGGGGGACAGGGGACCTACGAGCAGTACTTC.

This chain uses TRBV7-9 with TRBJ1-3; possibly TRBD1 for D (5 bases). Germline CDR1 reads SEHNR; CDR2 reads FQNEAQ (reference sequence). Trimming removed 0 bases from V and 6 bases from J, with 9 bases in between. There are 14 residues in the CDR3. The CDR3 coding sequence is TGTGCCAGCAGCTTAGCCCAGGGCGCAAACACCATATATTTT. Translation gives CASSLAQGANTIYF.

This clone was detected once. The chain carries TRBV11-2 and TRBJ2-1, with D uncertain. CDR3 length: 15 amino acids. V was cut by 1 base and J by 3 bases, with 10 bases left in between. Germline V gene data show CDR1 as SGHAT and CDR2 as FQNNGV. In nucleotides, the CDR3 is TGTGCCAGCAGCTTAGCCCTCCTACTCTACAATGAGCAGTTCTTC. It specifies CASSLALLLYNEQFF.

V and J are TRBV6-5 and TRBJ2-7; no reliable D call. Germline CDR1 is MNHEY and CDR2 is SVGAGI. V lost 2 bases and J lost 7, with 6 bases in between. The CDR3 has 11 residues. CDR3 DNA: TGTGCCAGCAGTTACAGGGAAGAGCAGTACTTC. Encoded protein: CASSYREEQYF.

This chain uses TRBV5-1 with TRBJ2-1, with TRBD2 matching 11 bases. Germline V gives CDR1 SGHRS, CDR2 YFSETQ. The CDR3 extends over 19 amino acids. Trimming cost V 0 bases and J 7 bases; bases outside gene matches: 15. CDR3 in amino acids: CASSLEGIAGGTLGNEQFF. In nucleotides, the CDR3 is TGCGCCAGCAGCTTGGAAGGGATAGCGGGGGGGACCCTAGGGAATGAGCAGTTCTTC.

The V and J genes are TRBV28 and TRBJ2-2; possible D gene TRBD2, 5 bases. The V gene lost 6 bases and the J gene lost 1 base, with 12 bases spanning the gap. The CDR3 is 15 amino acids. CDR1 and CDR2 (germline): MDHEN, SYDVKM. CDR3 nucleotide sequence: TGTGCCAGCAGACCGAGGGCAGGGAACACCGGGGAGCTGTTTTTT. This translates into CASRPRAGNTGELFF.

The table lists this clone with a count of one. V gene TRBV2 combines with J gene TRBJ2-7; D may be TRBD2 (6 bases). Per germline, CDR1 SNHLY and CDR2 FYNNEI. Trimming left V 6 bases short and J 3 bases short, with 12 bases between. The CDR3 has 13 residues. The CDR3 protein is CASRAGTLYEQYF. CDR3 nucleotide sequence: TGTGCCAGCAGGGCCGGGACTCTCTACGAGCAGTACTTC.

The chain couples TRBV15 to TRBJ2-3, with D tentatively TRBD2 (5 bases). CDR1 is LNHNV, CDR2 YYDKDF, per germline (reference sequence). V gave up 0 bases and J gave up 2 bases, with 9 bases separating them. There are 15 residues in the CDR3. The DNA for the CDR3 is TGTGCCACCAGCAGAGAACGGGGAATCACAGATACGCAGTATTTT. Protein product: CATSRERGITDTQYF.

In this sample, this clone turned up once. The chain employs TRBV7-9 and TRBJ2-5, with 10 bases fitting TRBD1. The length of the CDR3 is 17 residues. Losses at the gene ends were 1 base for V and 5 bases for J; bases not matched to a gene: 10. Germline V gives CDR1 SEHNR, CDR2 FQNEAQ (reference sequence). CDR3 nucleotides: TGTGCCAGCAGCTTAGGATGGGGGACAGGGGACACGGAGACCCAGTACTTC. As protein: CASSLGWGTGDTETQYF. Using reference TRBV7-9 and TRBJ2-5 for the parts outside the CDR3, the full variable domain is DTGVSQNPRHKITKRGQNVTFRCDPISEHNRLYWYRQTLGQGPEFLTYFQNEAQLEKSRLLSDRFSAERPKGSFSTLEIQRTEQGDSAMYLCASSLGWGTGDTETQYFGPGTRLLVL.

The chain links TRBV2 to TRBJ1-1; D might be TRBD1 (6 bases). This CDR3 has 17 residues. Trimming pared 6 bases from V and 0 bases from J, leaving 20 bases between. Germline CDR1 SNHLY, CDR2 FYNNEI. The CDR3 spells CASSQTGGAALNTEAFF. Here the CDR3 DNA reads TGTGCCAGCAGCCAAACGGGGGGCGCGGCACTGAACACTGAAGCTTTCTTT.

This clone appeared a single time. This chain's CDR3 is CASSLDGSGYYNEQFF. The CDR3 DNA reads as TGTGCCAGCAGCTTAGATGGAAGCGGGTATTACAATGAGCAGTTCTTC. This chain uses TRBV11-2 with TRBJ2-1, with D possibly matching TRBD2 (6 bases). Looked up from germline, CDR1 is SGHAT and CDR2 is FQNNGV. Deletions cut 0 bases from V and 4 bases from J, with 13 bases between. The CDR3 spans 16 residues.

V usage is TRBV11-2 and J usage is TRBJ1-3; 12 bases are shared with TRBD1. Germline assignment: CDR1 SGHAT and CDR2 FQNNGV. Trimming at V came to 8 bases and at J to 3 bases, leaving 5 bases not matched to a gene. The CDR3 loop spans 15 amino acids. The CDR3 protein is CASGTGGAYGNTIYF. CDR3 bases: TGTGCCAGCGGGACAGGGGGCGCCTATGGAAACACCATATATTTT.